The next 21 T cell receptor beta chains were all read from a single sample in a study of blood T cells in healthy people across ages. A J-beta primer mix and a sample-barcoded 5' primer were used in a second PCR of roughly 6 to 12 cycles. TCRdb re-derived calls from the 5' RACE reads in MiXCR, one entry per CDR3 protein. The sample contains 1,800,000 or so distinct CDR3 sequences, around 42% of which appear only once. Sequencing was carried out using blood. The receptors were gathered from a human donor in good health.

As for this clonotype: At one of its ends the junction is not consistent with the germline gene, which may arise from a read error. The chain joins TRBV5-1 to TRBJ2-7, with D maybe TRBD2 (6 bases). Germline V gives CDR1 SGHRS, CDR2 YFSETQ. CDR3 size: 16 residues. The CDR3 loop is CTSSREHLTGIDEQYF. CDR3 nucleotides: TGCACCAGCAGCCGGGAGCATCTTACGGGGATCGACGAGCAGTACTTC.

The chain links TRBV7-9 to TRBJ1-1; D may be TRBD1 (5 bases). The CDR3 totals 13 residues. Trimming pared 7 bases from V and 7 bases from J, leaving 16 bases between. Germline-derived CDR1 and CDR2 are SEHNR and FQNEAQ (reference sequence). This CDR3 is CASISARRGEAFF. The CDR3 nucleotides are TGTGCCAGCATCTCGGCCAGAAGGGGTGAAGCTTTCTTT.

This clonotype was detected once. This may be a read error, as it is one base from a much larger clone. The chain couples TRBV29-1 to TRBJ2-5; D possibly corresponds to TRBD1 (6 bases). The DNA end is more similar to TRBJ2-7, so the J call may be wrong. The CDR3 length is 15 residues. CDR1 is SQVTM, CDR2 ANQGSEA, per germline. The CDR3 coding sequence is TGCAGCGTTCAAGATGATAGCTCACAGGGCTACGAGCAGTACTTC. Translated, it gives CSVQDDSSQGYEQYF.

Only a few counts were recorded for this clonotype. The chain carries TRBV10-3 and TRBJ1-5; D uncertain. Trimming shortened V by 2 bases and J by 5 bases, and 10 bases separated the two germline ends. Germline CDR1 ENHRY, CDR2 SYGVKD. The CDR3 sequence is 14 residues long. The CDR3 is CAISEGLAYQPQHF. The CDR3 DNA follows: TGTGCCATCAGTGAGGGGCTTGCTTATCAGCCCCAGCATTTT.

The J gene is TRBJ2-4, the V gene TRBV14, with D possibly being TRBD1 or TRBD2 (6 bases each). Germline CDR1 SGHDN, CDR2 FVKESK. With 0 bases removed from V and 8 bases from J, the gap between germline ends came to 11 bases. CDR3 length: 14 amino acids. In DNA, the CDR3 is TGTGCCAGCAGCCAAGACGGGGGCGGGCACATTCAGTACTTC. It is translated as CASSQDGGGHIQYF.

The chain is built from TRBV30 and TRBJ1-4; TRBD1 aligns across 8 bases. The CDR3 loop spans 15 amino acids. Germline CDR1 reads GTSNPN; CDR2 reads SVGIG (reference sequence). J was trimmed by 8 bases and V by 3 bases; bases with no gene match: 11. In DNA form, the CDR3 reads TGTGCCTGGAGCGGAAGACAGGGGTATGGAGAAAAACTGTTTTTT. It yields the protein CAWSGRQGYGEKLFF.

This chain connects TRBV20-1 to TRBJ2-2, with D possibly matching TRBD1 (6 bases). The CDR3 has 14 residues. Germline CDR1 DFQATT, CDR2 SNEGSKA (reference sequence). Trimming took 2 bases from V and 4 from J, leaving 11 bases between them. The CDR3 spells CSARNSQGTGELFF. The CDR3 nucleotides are TGCAGTGCTAGAAATTCACAGGGCACCGGGGAGCTGTTTTTT.

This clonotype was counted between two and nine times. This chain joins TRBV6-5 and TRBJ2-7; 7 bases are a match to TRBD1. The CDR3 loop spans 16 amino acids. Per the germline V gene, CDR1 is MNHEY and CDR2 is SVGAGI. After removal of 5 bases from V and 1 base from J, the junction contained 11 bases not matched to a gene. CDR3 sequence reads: CASSPNRGIRSYEQYF. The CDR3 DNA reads TGTGCCAGCAGTCCGAACAGGGGCATTAGGTCCTACGAGCAGTACTTC.

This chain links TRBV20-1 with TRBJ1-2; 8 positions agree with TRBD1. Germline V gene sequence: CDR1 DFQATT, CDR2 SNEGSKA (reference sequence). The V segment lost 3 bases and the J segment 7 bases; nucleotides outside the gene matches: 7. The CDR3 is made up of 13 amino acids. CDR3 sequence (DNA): TGCAGTGCTAGGGGGGGAGGGACAGGTGGCTACACCTTC. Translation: CSARGGGTGGYTF.

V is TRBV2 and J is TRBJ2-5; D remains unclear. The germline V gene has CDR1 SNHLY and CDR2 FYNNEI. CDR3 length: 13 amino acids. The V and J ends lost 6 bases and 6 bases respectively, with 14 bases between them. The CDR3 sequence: CASSVGLVKTQYF. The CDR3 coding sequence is TGTGCCAGCAGCGTGGGCCTTGTAAAGACCCAGTACTTC.

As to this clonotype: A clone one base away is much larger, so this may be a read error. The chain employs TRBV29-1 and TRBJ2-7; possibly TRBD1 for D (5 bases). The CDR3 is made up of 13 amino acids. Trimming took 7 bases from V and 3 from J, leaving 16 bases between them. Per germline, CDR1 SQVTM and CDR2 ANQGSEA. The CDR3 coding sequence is TGCAGCGCTGAGACAGAGGACCGCTACGAGCAGTACTTC. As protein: CSAETEDRYEQYF.

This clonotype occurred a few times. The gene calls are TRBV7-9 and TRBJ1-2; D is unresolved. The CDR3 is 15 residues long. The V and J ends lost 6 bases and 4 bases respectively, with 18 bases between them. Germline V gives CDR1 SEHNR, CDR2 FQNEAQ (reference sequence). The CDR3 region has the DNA TGTGCCAGCAGTCAGATTGGAGAGACATCCTATGGCTACACCTTC. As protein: CASSQIGETSYGYTF.

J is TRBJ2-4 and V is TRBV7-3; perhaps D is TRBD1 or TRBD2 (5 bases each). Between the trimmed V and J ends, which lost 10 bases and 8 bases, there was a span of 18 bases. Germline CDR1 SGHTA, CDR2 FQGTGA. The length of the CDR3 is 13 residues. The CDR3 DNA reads TGTGCCACTAGCCTGAGCCAGGGCGACATTCAGTACTTC. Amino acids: CATSLSQGDIQYF.

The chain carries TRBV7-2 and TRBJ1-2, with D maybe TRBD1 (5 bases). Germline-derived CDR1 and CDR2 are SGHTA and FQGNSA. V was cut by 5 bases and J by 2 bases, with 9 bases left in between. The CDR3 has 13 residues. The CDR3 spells CASSHGGNYGYTF. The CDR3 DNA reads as TGTGCCAGCAGCCACGGGGGAAACTATGGCTACACCTTC. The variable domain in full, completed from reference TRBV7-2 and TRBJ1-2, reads GAGVSQSPSNKVTEKGKDVELRCDPISGHTALYWYRQSLGQGLEFLIYFQGNSAPDKSGLPSDRFSAERTGGSVSTLTIQRTQQEDSAVYLCASSHGGNYGYTFGSGTRLTVV.

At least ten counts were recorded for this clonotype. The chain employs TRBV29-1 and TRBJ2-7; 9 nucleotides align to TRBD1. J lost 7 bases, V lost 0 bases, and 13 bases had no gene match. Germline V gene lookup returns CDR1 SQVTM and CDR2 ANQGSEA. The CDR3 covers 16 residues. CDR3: CSVEDLIGQGMREQYF. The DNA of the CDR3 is TGCAGCGTTGAAGATCTTATAGGACAGGGGATGCGGGAGCAGTACTTC.

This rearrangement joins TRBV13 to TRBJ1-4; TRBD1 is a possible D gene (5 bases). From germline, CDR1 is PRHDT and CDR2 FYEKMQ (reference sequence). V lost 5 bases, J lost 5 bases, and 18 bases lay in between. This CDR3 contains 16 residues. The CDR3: CASSRHDSFRNEKLFF. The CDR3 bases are TGTGCCAGCAGCCGACACGACAGTTTTAGGAATGAAAAACTGTTTTTT. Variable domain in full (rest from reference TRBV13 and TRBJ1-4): AAGVIQSPRHLIKEKRETATLKCYPIPRHDTVYWYQQGPGQDPQFLISFYEKMQSDKGSIPDRFSAQQFSDYHSELNMSSLELGDSALYFCASSRHDSFRNEKLFFGSGTQLSVL.

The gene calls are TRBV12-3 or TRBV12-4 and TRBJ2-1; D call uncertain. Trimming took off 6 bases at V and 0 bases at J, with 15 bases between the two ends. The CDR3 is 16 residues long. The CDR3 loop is CASRARTQSSYNEQFF. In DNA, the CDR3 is TGTGCCAGCAGAGCGAGGACCCAAAGCTCCTACAATGAGCAGTTCTTC.

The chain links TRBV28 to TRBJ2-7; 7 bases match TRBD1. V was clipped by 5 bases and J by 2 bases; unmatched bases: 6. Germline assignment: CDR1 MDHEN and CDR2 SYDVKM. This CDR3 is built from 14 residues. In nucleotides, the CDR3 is TGTGCCAGCAGTCCCCCCCAGGGGGCCTACGAGCAGTACTTC. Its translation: CASSPPQGAYEQYF.

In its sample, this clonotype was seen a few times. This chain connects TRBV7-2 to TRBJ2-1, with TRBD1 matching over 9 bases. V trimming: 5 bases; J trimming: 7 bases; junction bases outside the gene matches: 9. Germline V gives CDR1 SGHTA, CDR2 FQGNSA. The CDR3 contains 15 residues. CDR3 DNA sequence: TGTGCCAGCAGCCGGTACAGGGGGCCCCAGAATGAGCAGTTCTTC. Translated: CASSRYRGPQNEQFF.

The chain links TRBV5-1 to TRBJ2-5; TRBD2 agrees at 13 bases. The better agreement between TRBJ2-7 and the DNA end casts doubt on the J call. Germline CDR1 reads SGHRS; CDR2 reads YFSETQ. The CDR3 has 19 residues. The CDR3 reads CASSARLAGGRHQTYEQYF. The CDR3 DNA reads TGCGCCAGCAGCGCGAGACTAGCGGGGGGACGTCACCAAACCTACGAGCAGTACTTC.

CDR3 residues: CSARARGLGTEAFF. The CDR3 bases are TGCAGTGCTAGAGCCAGGGGGCTCGGCACTGAAGCTTTCTTT. This rearrangement joins TRBV20-1 to TRBJ1-1; 8 bases map to TRBD1. CDR1 is DFQATT and CDR2 is SNEGSKA in the germline V gene (reference sequence). Trimming took 1 base from V and 4 from J; bases not matched to a gene: 5. The CDR3 runs to 14 residues.